The rows below give T cell receptor beta chains drawn from one sample of a study of beta chain features in type 1 diabetes. The protocol was immunoSEQ multiplex PCR, while the TCRdb copy is restricted to in-frame clones and leaves out a portion. Among 65,000 to 100,000 clones, roughly 30% were seen once, and the ten largest hold over 0.35%. Sequenced: stem cell memory CD4+ T cells from blood. The receptors stem from a woman aged 18 to 35 in good health. CDR3s include the opening cysteine and the closing phenylalanine or tryptophan. D genes are given only for firm matches. Some rows have no size entry. The others give once, few or many, or a class for an expanded clone.

clone_size: .
j_call: TRBJ2-1
d_call: TRBD2
v_call: TRBV11-3
cdr3_aa: CASSTTSGTNEQFF
cdr3_nt: TGTGCCAGCAGCACGACTAGCGGGACCAATGAGCAGTTCTTC

clone_size: .
j_call: TRBJ2-5
d_call: .
v_call: TRBV6-1
cdr3_aa: CASSEDSQQTQYF
cdr3_nt: TGTGCCAGCAGCGAAGACAGCCAACAGACCCAGTACTTC

clone_size: once
j_call: TRBJ2-5
d_call: TRBD2
v_call: TRBV5-1
cdr3_aa: CASSLETSGRKEQYF
cdr3_nt: TGCGCCAGCAGCTTGGAGACTAGCGGGAGGAAGGAGCAGTACTTC

clone_size: .
j_call: TRBJ2-7
d_call: .
v_call: TRBV18
cdr3_aa: CASSPNSGDDEQYF
cdr3_nt: TGTGCCAGCTCACCCAACTCGGGGGACGACGAGCAGTACTTC

clone_size: .
j_call: TRBJ1-2
d_call: TRBD1
v_call: TRBV5-1
cdr3_aa: CASSRDRGLYGGYTF
cdr3_nt: TGCGCCAGCAGCCGGGACAGAGGACTATATGGCGGCTACACCTTC

clone_size: .
j_call: TRBJ1-4
d_call: .
v_call: TRBV4-3
cdr3_aa: CASSQDRREKLFF
cdr3_nt: TGCGCCAGCAGCCAAGATCGGCGGGAAAAACTGTTTTTT

clone_size: .
j_call: TRBJ1-5
d_call: .
v_call: TRBV7-8
cdr3_aa: CASSPRTGDQPQHF
cdr3_nt: TGTGCCAGCAGCCCCAGGACTGGGGATCAGCCCCAGCATTTT

clone_size: .
j_call: TRBJ1-2
d_call: .
v_call: TRBV7-2
cdr3_aa: CASSLDWGGFDGYTF
cdr3_nt: TGTGCCAGCAGCTTAGACTGGGGGGGCTTCGACGGCTACACCTTC

clone_size: .
j_call: TRBJ1-4
d_call: .
v_call: TRBV30
cdr3_aa: CAWTGAANEKLFF
cdr3_nt: TGTGCCTGGACCGGTGCGGCTAATGAAAAACTGTTTTTT

clone_size: few
j_call: TRBJ2-5
d_call: TRBD1
v_call: TRBV7-8
cdr3_aa: CASSARRTGGGETQYF
cdr3_nt: TGTGCCAGCAGCGCGCGGCGGACAGGGGGAGGCGAGACCCAGTACTTC

clone_size: .
j_call: TRBJ2-7
d_call: .
v_call: TRBV10-3
cdr3_aa: CAIRRGDSYEQYF
cdr3_nt: TGTGCCATCAGAAGGGGCGACTCCTACGAGCAGTACTTC

clone_size: .
j_call: TRBJ1-2
d_call: TRBD1
v_call: TRBV10-3
cdr3_aa: CAISESGTALAYGYTF
cdr3_nt: TGTGCCATCAGTGAGTCAGGGACAGCTCTAGCCTATGGCTACACCTTC

clone_size: .
j_call: TRBJ1-6
d_call: TRBD1
v_call: TRBV4-3
cdr3_aa: CASSRTGVSPLHF
cdr3_nt: TGCGCCAGCAGCCGGACAGGGGTCTCACCCCTCCACTTT

clone_size: .
j_call: TRBJ2-7
d_call: .
v_call: TRBV7-2
cdr3_aa: CASSFTYEQYF
cdr3_nt: TGTGCCAGCAGCTTTACCTACGAGCAGTACTTC

clone_size: .
j_call: TRBJ1-5
d_call: .
v_call: TRBV29-1
cdr3_aa: CSVGGGDQPQHF
cdr3_nt: TGCAGCGTTGGGGGGGGAGATCAGCCCCAGCATTTT

clone_size: .
j_call: TRBJ1-5
d_call: .
v_call: TRBV10-3
cdr3_aa: CAISGEGGTGNQPQHF
cdr3_nt: TGTGCCATCAGTGGCGAGGGAGGGACGGGCAATCAGCCCCAGCATTTT

clone_size: .
j_call: TRBJ2-2
d_call: TRBD1
v_call: TRBV2
cdr3_aa: CASSDRQGAIHTGELFF
cdr3_nt: TGTGCCAGCAGTGATCGTCAGGGGGCGATCCACACCGGGGAGCTGTTTTTT

clone_size: .
j_call: TRBJ2-2
d_call: .
v_call: TRBV7-8
cdr3_aa: CASSLARGSTYTGELFF
cdr3_nt: TGTGCCAGCAGCTTAGCGCGAGGGAGCACCTACACCGGGGAGCTGTTTTTT

clone_size: few
j_call: TRBJ1-2
d_call: .
v_call: TRBV18
cdr3_aa: CASSLEVDGYTF
cdr3_nt: TGTGCCAGCTCACTGGAGGTGGATGGCTACACCTTC

clone_size: .
j_call: TRBJ2-7
d_call: .
v_call: TRBV19
cdr3_aa: CASSPGGLYEQYF
cdr3_nt: TGTGCCAGTAGCCCCGGGGGGCTCTACGAGCAGTACTTC

clone_size: .
j_call: TRBJ1-1
d_call: TRBD1
v_call: TRBV29-1
cdr3_aa: CSAKTGTGPTEAFF
cdr3_nt: TGCAGCGCAAAAACCGGGACAGGACCCACTGAAGCTTTCTTT

clone_size: few
j_call: TRBJ1-1
d_call: .
v_call: TRBV5-4
cdr3_aa: CASSFEGNTEAFF
cdr3_nt: TGTGCCAGCAGCTTTGAGGGGAACACTGAAGCTTTCTTT

clone_size: few
j_call: TRBJ2-3
d_call: TRBD1
v_call: TRBV10-3
cdr3_aa: CATEPGGQGWSDTQYF
cdr3_nt: TGTGCCACCGAACCGGGAGGACAGGGGTGGTCAGATACGCAGTATTTT

clone_size: few
j_call: TRBJ2-5
d_call: TRBD2
v_call: TRBV11-3
cdr3_aa: CASSLAGWETQYF
cdr3_nt: TGTGCCAGCAGCCTAGCGGGATGGGAGACCCAGTACTTC

clone_size: .
j_call: TRBJ2-5
d_call: .
v_call: TRBV7-9
cdr3_aa: CASSGTRETQYF
cdr3_nt: TGTGCCAGCAGCGGGACACGGGAGACCCAGTACTTC

clone_size: .
j_call: TRBJ1-1
d_call: TRBD1
v_call: TRBV4-2
cdr3_aa: CASSQEVGGITEAFF
cdr3_nt: TGTGCCAGCAGCCAAGAGGTAGGGGGCATCACTGAAGCTTTCTTT

clone_size: once
j_call: TRBJ1-1
d_call: .
v_call: TRBV30
cdr3_aa: CACDSYGNTEAFF
cdr3_nt: TGTGCCTGTGACAGCTATGGGAACACTGAAGCTTTCTTT

clone_size: .
j_call: TRBJ2-3
d_call: TRBD2
v_call: TRBV25-1
cdr3_aa: CASSDILAGVDTQYF
cdr3_nt: TGTGCCAGCAGTGACATACTAGCGGGAGTAGATACGCAGTATTTT

clone_size: few
j_call: TRBJ1-5
d_call: .
v_call: TRBV21-1
cdr3_aa: CASSEAGRDQPQHF
cdr3_nt: TGTGCCAGCAGCGAAGCCGGCAGGGATCAGCCCCAGCATTTT

clone_size: .
j_call: TRBJ1-5
d_call: .
v_call: TRBV19
cdr3_aa: CAIAQGRNQPQHF
cdr3_nt: TGTGCCATCGCGCAGGGGCGTAATCAGCCCCAGCATTTT

clone_size: few
j_call: TRBJ1-6
d_call: .
v_call: TRBV7-2
cdr3_aa: CASSVGRPGDSPLHF
cdr3_nt: TGTGCCAGCAGCGTAGGACGGCCGGGGGATTCACCCCTCCACTTT

clone_size: .
j_call: TRBJ2-2
d_call: .
v_call: TRBV9
cdr3_aa: CASSVGTPNTGELFF
cdr3_nt: TGTGCCAGCAGCGTAGGGACTCCTAACACCGGGGAGCTGTTTTTT

clone_size: few
j_call: TRBJ1-1
d_call: TRBD1
v_call: TRBV5-1
cdr3_aa: CASSSYPTGGTNTEAFF
cdr3_nt: TGCGCCAGCAGCTCTTACCCGACAGGGGGTACCAACACTGAAGCTTTCTTT

clone_size: few
j_call: TRBJ1-1
d_call: TRBD1
v_call: TRBV7-8
cdr3_aa: CASSYGQGEAFF
cdr3_nt: TGTGCCAGCAGCTACGGACAGGGCGAAGCTTTCTTT

clone_size: few
j_call: TRBJ1-4
d_call: TRBD1
v_call: TRBV13
cdr3_aa: CASSLGQGNEKLFF
cdr3_nt: TGTGCCAGCAGCTTAGGACAGGGGAATGAAAAACTGTTTTTT

clone_size: .
j_call: TRBJ2-5
d_call: TRBD2
v_call: TRBV5-5
cdr3_aa: CASSLGAGGREETQYF
cdr3_nt: TGTGCCAGCAGCTTGGGAGCGGGAGGGCGAGAAGAGACCCAGTACTTC

clone_size: .
j_call: TRBJ1-2
d_call: .
v_call: TRBV7-2
cdr3_aa: CASSPGPRSGVGGYTF
cdr3_nt: TGTGCCAGCAGCCCTGGACCCAGGAGCGGGGTCGGCGGCTACACCTTC

clone_size: few
j_call: TRBJ2-7
d_call: .
v_call: TRBV28
cdr3_aa: CASSLAGPYEQYF
cdr3_nt: TGTGCCAGCAGTTTAGCAGGCCCCTACGAGCAGTACTTC

clone_size: .
j_call: TRBJ2-7
d_call: .
v_call: TRBV6-5
cdr3_aa: CASSGRGKQYF
cdr3_nt: TGTGCCAGCAGTGGCAGGGGAAAGCAGTACTTC

clone_size: .
j_call: TRBJ1-5
d_call: TRBD1
v_call: TRBV2
cdr3_aa: CASSEATGRQPQHF
cdr3_nt: TGTGCCAGCAGTGAAGCGACAGGGCGGCAGCCCCAGCATTTT

clone_size: .
j_call: TRBJ2-3
d_call: TRBD1
v_call: TRBV27
cdr3_aa: CASSPTDRGGTDTQYF
cdr3_nt: TGTGCCAGCAGTCCTACGGACAGGGGAGGCACAGATACGCAGTATTTT

clone_size: .
j_call: TRBJ1-5
d_call: TRBD1
v_call: TRBV29-1
cdr3_aa: CSVEGGQGGQPQHF
cdr3_nt: TGCAGCGTTGAAGGGGGACAGGGTGGTCAGCCCCAGCATTTT

clone_size: few
j_call: TRBJ2-3
d_call: TRBD1
v_call: TRBV2
cdr3_aa: CASSRDRGTDTQYF
cdr3_nt: TGTGCCAGCAGTCGGGACAGGGGCACAGATACGCAGTATTTT

clone_size: .
j_call: TRBJ1-3
d_call: .
v_call: TRBV30
cdr3_aa: CAWMRRSGNTIYF
cdr3_nt: TGTGCCTGGATGCGGAGGTCGGGAAACACCATATATTTT

clone_size: once
j_call: TRBJ1-1
d_call: TRBD1
v_call: TRBV27
cdr3_aa: CASSRTGAGNTEAFF
cdr3_nt: TGTGCCAGCAGCAGGACAGGGGCCGGGAACACTGAAGCTTTCTTT

clone_size: .
j_call: TRBJ2-5
d_call: TRBD2
v_call: TRBV4-2
cdr3_aa: CASSQGVAGAQETQYF
cdr3_nt: TGTGCCAGCAGCCAAGGCGTAGCGGGGGCCCAAGAGACCCAGTACTTC

clone_size: .
j_call: TRBJ2-3
d_call: .
v_call: TRBV29-1
cdr3_aa: CSASPGALSTDTQYF
cdr3_nt: TGCAGCGCGAGTCCGGGAGCGCTTAGCACAGATACGCAGTATTTT

clone_size: few
j_call: TRBJ2-7
d_call: TRBD2
v_call: TRBV11-3
cdr3_aa: CASSTRTSGVISYEQYF
cdr3_nt: TGTGCCAGCAGCACTCGGACTAGCGGGGTGATCTCCTACGAGCAGTACTTC

clone_size: few
j_call: TRBJ1-3
d_call: .
v_call: TRBV5-6
cdr3_aa: CASSVGRAGNTIYF
cdr3_nt: TGTGCCAGCAGCGTCGGGAGAGCCGGAAACACCATATATTTT

clone_size: .
j_call: TRBJ1-2
d_call: .
v_call: TRBV28
cdr3_aa: CASSPTSTGSYYGYTF
cdr3_nt: TGTGCCAGCAGTCCCACTTCGACAGGCTCCTACTATGGCTACACCTTC

clone_size: once
j_call: TRBJ1-2
d_call: .
v_call: TRBV9
cdr3_aa: CASSEGGGYGYTF
cdr3_nt: TGTGCCAGCAGTGAAGGGGGTGGCTATGGCTACACCTTC

clone_size: few
j_call: TRBJ2-7
d_call: TRBD1
v_call: TRBV25-1
cdr3_aa: CASSVRDSYEQYF
cdr3_nt: TGTGCCAGCAGTGTACGGGACAGCTACGAGCAGTACTTC

clone_size: .
j_call: TRBJ2-3
d_call: .
v_call: TRBV4-3
cdr3_aa: CASSPNRGDTQYF
cdr3_nt: TGCGCCAGCAGCCCTAATCGAGGAGATACGCAGTATTTT

clone_size: few
j_call: TRBJ2-7
d_call: TRBD2
v_call: TRBV6-5
cdr3_aa: CASSYSAGGGYEQYF
cdr3_nt: TGTGCCAGCAGTTACTCAGCGGGAGGTGGATACGAGCAGTACTTC

clone_size: few
j_call: TRBJ2-7
d_call: .
v_call: TRBV27
cdr3_aa: CASSSRGGAYEQYF
cdr3_nt: TGTGCCAGCAGTTCGAGGGGGGGCGCCTACGAGCAGTACTTC

clone_size: .
j_call: TRBJ2-1
d_call: .
v_call: TRBV11-2
cdr3_aa: CASSTLVGASFEQFF
cdr3_nt: TGTGCCAGCAGCACCTTAGTGGGAGCGTCGTTTGAGCAGTTCTTC

clone_size: few
j_call: TRBJ2-1
d_call: TRBD2
v_call: TRBV9
cdr3_aa: CASSTRGSGVSYNEQFF
cdr3_nt: TGTGCCAGCAGCACCAGAGGGAGCGGGGTATCCTACAATGAGCAGTTCTTC

clone_size: .
j_call: TRBJ2-7
d_call: .
v_call: TRBV4-1
cdr3_aa: CASSLKPGLNYEQYF
cdr3_nt: TGCGCCAGCAGCCTTAAACCGGGACTCAACTACGAGCAGTACTTC

clone_size: .
j_call: TRBJ1-1
d_call: TRBD1
v_call: TRBV18
cdr3_aa: CASSAYRGLSTEAFF
cdr3_nt: TGTGCCAGCTCAGCCTACAGGGGGCTCAGCACTGAAGCTTTCTTT

clone_size: few
j_call: TRBJ2-2
d_call: TRBD2
v_call: TRBV5-1
cdr3_aa: CASAGGTNTGELFF
cdr3_nt: TGCGCCAGTGCCGGGGGGACGAACACCGGGGAGCTGTTTTTT